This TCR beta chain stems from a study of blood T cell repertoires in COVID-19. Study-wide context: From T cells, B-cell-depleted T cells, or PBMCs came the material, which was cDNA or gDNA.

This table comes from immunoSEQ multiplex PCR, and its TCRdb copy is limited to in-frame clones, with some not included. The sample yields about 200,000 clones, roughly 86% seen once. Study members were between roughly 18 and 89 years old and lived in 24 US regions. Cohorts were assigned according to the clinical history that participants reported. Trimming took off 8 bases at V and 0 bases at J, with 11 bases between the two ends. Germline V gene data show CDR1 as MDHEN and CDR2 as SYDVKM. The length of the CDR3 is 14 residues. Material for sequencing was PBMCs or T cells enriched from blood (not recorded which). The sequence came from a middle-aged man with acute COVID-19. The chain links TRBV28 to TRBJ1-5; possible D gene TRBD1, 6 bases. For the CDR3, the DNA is TGTGCCAGCCGGGTGGGGGCTAGCAATCAGCCCCAGCATTTT. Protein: CASRVGASNQPQHF. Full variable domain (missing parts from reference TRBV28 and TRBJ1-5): DVKVTQSSRYLVKRTGEKVFLECVQDMDHENMFWYRQDPGLGLRLIYFSYDVKMKEKGDIPEGYSVSREKKERFSLILESASTNQTSMYLCASRVGASNQPQHFGDGTRLSIL.